This T cell receptor (beta chain) was sequenced for a study of T cells in Graves' hyperthyroidism and ophthalmopathy. Overall study: Staff took peripheral blood when the initial diagnosis was made, before any treatment began.

After removal of 3 bases from V and 6 bases from J, the junction contained 11 bases not matched to a gene. The CDR3 covers 15 residues. Germline V lookup: CDR1 MNHEY, CDR2 SVGAGI. TCR beta CDR3 region amplification was performed from RNA transcripts. The TCR CDR3 was amplified in a first-round RT-PCR using the HTBI primer set. TCRdb ran MiXCR on the multiplex PCR reads and lists one entry per CDR3 protein. The table has 280,000 or so distinct CDR3 sequences, 20% to 30% seen once. This clonotype was seen at least ten times. The chain recombines TRBV6-5 with TRBJ2-7; 7 nucleotides align to TRBD2. The sequencing sample was made of blood. This receptor was taken from a man aged 40-55 years with Graves' hyperthyroidism that later progressed to Graves' ophthalmopathy. CDR3 amino acids: CASSYGLAGEVEQYF. The CDR3 DNA is TGTGCCAGCAGTTATGGGTTGGCGGGAGAGGTCGAGCAGTACTTC.